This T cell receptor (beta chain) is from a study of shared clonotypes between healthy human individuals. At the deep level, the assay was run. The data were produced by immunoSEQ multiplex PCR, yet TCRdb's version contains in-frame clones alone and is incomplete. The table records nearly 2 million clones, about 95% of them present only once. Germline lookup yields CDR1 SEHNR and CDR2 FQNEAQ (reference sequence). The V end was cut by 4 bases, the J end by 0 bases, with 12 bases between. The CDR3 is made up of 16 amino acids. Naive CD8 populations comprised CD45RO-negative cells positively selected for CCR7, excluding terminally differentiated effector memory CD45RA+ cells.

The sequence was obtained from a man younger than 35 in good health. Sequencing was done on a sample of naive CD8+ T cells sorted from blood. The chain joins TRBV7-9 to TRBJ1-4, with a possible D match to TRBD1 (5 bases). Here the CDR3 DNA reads TGTGCCAGCAGCTCCCAGGGAGTTGCAACTAATGAAAAACTGTTTTTT. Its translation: CASSSQGVATNEKLFF.